This is a list of T cell receptor beta chains from one sample in a study of blood T cell repertoires in COVID-19. TCRdb's copy holds only in-frame clones and misses some; the assay was immunoSEQ multiplex PCR. The sample shows about 130,000 clones, around 89% of them seen only once. The sample consisted of peripheral blood. The source is a man aged 45-65 years with acute or convalescent COVID-19. Both conserved end residues are part of each CDR3. A D gene is named only where the DNA matches it firmly. A row's size may be missing; if present it is once, few, many or a size class.

v_gene,abundance,d_gene,j_gene,CDR3aa,CDR3nt
TRBV4-1,-,-,TRBJ1-1,CASSQANRAYTEAFF,TGCGCCAGCAGCCAAGCTAACAGGGCCTACACTGAAGCTTTCTTT
TRBV27,-,-,TRBJ1-3,CASSLVPPRQGGFAIYF,TGTGCCAGCAGTTTAGTACCCCCTAGGCAGGGAGGGTTCGCCATATATTTT
TRBV3-1/TRBV3-2,-,-,TRBJ1-2,CASSQRGNGYTF,TGTGCCAGCAGCCAAAGGGGTAATGGCTACACCTTC
TRBV5-1,-,-,TRBJ1-5,CASSRTTGYGQPQHF,TGCGCCAGCAGCCGGACCACAGGGTATGGTCAGCCCCAGCATTTT
TRBV7-8,once,-,TRBJ1-1,CASSPRSVGVAEAFF,TGTGCCAGCAGCCCCCGGTCAGTGGGAGTTGCTGAAGCTTTCTTT
TRBV2,-,-,TRBJ2-5,CASNYFRSGETQYF,TGTGCCAGCAACTATTTTCGGAGTGGGGAGACCCAGTACTTC
TRBV28,-,-,TRBJ2-3,CASSLGEVLTDTQYF,TGTGCCAGCAGTTTAGGGGAGGTCCTCACAGATACGCAGTATTTT
TRBV5-6,-,-,TRBJ1-1,CASSRGLNTEAFF,TGTGCCAGCAGCCGAGGATTGAACACTGAAGCTTTCTTT
TRBV11-2,-,-,TRBJ1-4,CASSSGSRVGEKLFF,TGTGCCAGCAGCTCTGGTAGCAGAGTCGGCGAAAAACTGTTTTTT
TRBV4-1,-,TRBD1,TRBJ1-6,CASSQEGGTGGSPLHF,TGCGCCAGCAGCCAAGAGGGAGGGACAGGGGGTTCACCCCTCCACTTT
TRBV19,-,TRBD2,TRBJ2-3,CASTPQIVGLAGAGDTQYF,TGTGCCAGTACCCCTCAGATAGTTGGACTAGCGGGAGCGGGAGATACGCAGTATTTT
TRBV6-1,-,-,TRBJ1-5,CASSEVPGHSNQPQHF,TGTGCCAGCAGTGAAGTCCCGGGACACTCCAATCAGCCCCAGCATTTT
TRBV6-5,-,TRBD1,TRBJ1-2,CASRPGQGFSGYTF,TGTGCCAGCAGACCGGGACAGGGGTTCAGTGGCTACACCTTC
TRBV27,-,TRBD1,TRBJ1-2,CASSLTRGRQAYGYTF,TGTGCCAGCAGCCTAACGAGGGGGCGGCAGGCCTATGGCTACACCTTC
TRBV5-1,-,TRBD1,TRBJ1-1,CASSLRTGDRGTEAFF,TGCGCCAGCAGCTTAAGGACAGGGGATCGCGGCACTGAAGCTTTCTTT
TRBV7-9,-,TRBD1,TRBJ1-1,CASRPWDRGNTEAFF,TGTGCCAGCAGACCATGGGACAGGGGGAACACTGAAGCTTTCTTT
TRBV7-2,-,-,TRBJ2-7,CASSFRGTYEQYF,TGTGCCAGCAGCTTTCGCGGGACCTACGAGCAGTACTTC
TRBV11-2,-,-,TRBJ1-3,CASSIPPAGNTIYF,TGTGCCAGCAGCATCCCTCCCGCTGGAAACACCATATATTTT
TRBV11-2,-,TRBD2,TRBJ2-7,CASSLEAGGPYEQYF,TGTGCCAGCAGCTTAGAAGCGGGAGGGCCCTACGAGCAGTACTTC
TRBV12-5,-,TRBD1,TRBJ1-3,CASGLWQGAPGNTIYF,TGTGCTAGTGGTTTGTGGCAGGGGGCACCTGGAAACACCATATATTTT
TRBV27,-,-,TRBJ2-7,CASSFGTRAYGQYF,TGTGCCAGCAGTTTTGGGACACGGGCTTACGGGCAGTACTTC
TRBV7-8,-,-,TRBJ2-5,CASSPTQGTQYF,TGTGCCAGCAGCCCGACTCAGGGGACCCAGTACTTC
TRBV5-6,-,TRBD1,TRBJ1-4,CASTLQDRVGKLFF,TGTGCCAGCACTCTGCAGGACAGGGTCGGAAAACTGTTTTTT
TRBV28,-,TRBD1,TRBJ1-4,CASSTPGQGFEKLFF,TGTGCCAGCAGTACTCCGGGACAGGGGTTTGAAAAACTGTTTTTT
TRBV7-9,once,TRBD1,TRBJ1-6,CASTYGQGGFGNSPLHF,TGTGCCAGCACCTATGGCCAAGGGGGCTTTGGGAATTCACCCCTCCACTTT
TRBV14,-,TRBD1,TRBJ1-6,CASSRDSPSPLHF,TGTGCCAGCAGCCGGGACAGCCCCTCACCCCTCCACTTT
TRBV6-6,-,-,TRBJ1-5,CASRGGIRNQPQHF,TGTGCCAGCAGGGGAGGGATTCGCAATCAGCCCCAGCATTTT
TRBV2,-,TRBD2,TRBJ2-3,CASCWLAGADTQYF,TGTGCCAGTTGTTGGCTAGCGGGGGCTGATACGCAGTATTTT
TRBV6-6,-,-,TRBJ1-5,CASSQGFGNQPQHF,TGTGCCAGCAGTCAGGGGTTTGGCAATCAGCCCCAGCATTTT
TRBV7-2,-,TRBD2,TRBJ2-5,CASSPGLAGGRETQYF,TGTGCCAGCAGCCCTGGACTAGCGGGAGGTAGAGAGACCCAGTACTTC
TRBV9,-,TRBD2,TRBJ2-3,CASSVTSGGSDTQYF,TGTGCCAGCAGCGTGACTAGCGGGGGGAGTGATACGCAGTATTTT
TRBV28,-,-,TRBJ1-5,CASSTRVNGNQPQHF,TGTGCCAGCAGTACCAGGGTAAACGGCAATCAGCCCCAGCATTTT
TRBV9,-,-,TRBJ1-3,CASSGREAGNTIYF,TGTGCCAGCAGCGGAAGGGAGGCTGGAAACACCATATATTTT
TRBV2,-,-,TRBJ1-3,CASSDYQGTTIYF,TGTGCCAGCAGTGATTATCAGGGTACCACCATATATTTT
TRBV5-6,-,-,TRBJ2-6,CASSRQGLGANVLTF,TGTGCCAGCAGCCGGCAGGGTTTGGGGGCCAACGTCCTGACTTTC
TRBV5-8,-,TRBD1,TRBJ1-2,CASSLDRGRDGYTF,TGTGCCAGCAGCTTGGACAGGGGGCGGGATGGCTACACCTTC
TRBV27,-,-,TRBJ1-5,CASSPRGGPQHF,TGTGCCAGCAGTCCACGCGGAGGGCCCCAGCATTTT
TRBV6-5,-,-,TRBJ1-2,CASSFGQYYGYTF,TGTGCCAGCAGTTTCGGACAGTACTATGGCTACACCTTC
TRBV6-5,-,TRBD1,TRBJ1-1,CASKRDSWGHEAFF,TGTGCCAGCAAAAGGGACAGCTGGGGGCATGAAGCTTTCTTT
TRBV19,-,TRBD1,TRBJ1-2,CASSTDRVRGYTF,TGTGCCAGTAGTACGGACAGGGTGCGAGGCTACACCTTC
TRBV5-5,-,-,TRBJ2-5,CASSLAGNRQETQYF,TGTGCCAGCAGCTTGGCAGGGAACCGCCAAGAGACCCAGTACTTC
TRBV24-1,once,-,TRBJ1-4,CATSDYRAGAEKLFF,TGTGCCACCAGTGATTACCGTGCAGGGGCTGAAAAACTGTTTTTT
TRBV5-1,-,-,TRBJ2-3,CASSTAYGDRDTQYF,TGCGCCAGCAGCACTGCGTACGGGGATAGGGATACGCAGTATTTT
TRBV28,-,-,TRBJ2-7,CASSLVEGIVEQYF,TGTGCCAGCAGTTTAGTGGAGGGAATCGTCGAGCAGTACTTC
TRBV28,-,-,TRBJ1-1,CASSLVGGGNKNTEAFF,TGTGCCAGCAGTTTAGTCGGTGGGGGGAACAAAAACACTGAAGCTTTCTTT
TRBV5-1,-,-,TRBJ1-2,CASSLGQDRGYTF,TGCGCCAGCAGCTTGGGGCAGGATAGAGGCTACACCTTC
TRBV6-2/TRBV6-3,-,TRBD2,TRBJ2-7,CASSYAGGWTLGEQYF,TGTGCCAGCAGTTACGCGGGAGGGTGGACTTTAGGCGAGCAGTACTTC
TRBV28,-,-,TRBJ2-7,CASSLHRTSTYEQYF,TGTGCCAGCAGTTTACATCGTACTTCCACCTACGAGCAGTACTTC
TRBV2,once,TRBD1,TRBJ1-3,CASSAGTGTAGNTIYF,TGTGCCAGCAGTGCCGGGACAGGGACGGCGGGAAACACCATATATTTT
TRBV4-1,once,-,TRBJ1-2,CASTTPGLGHGYTF,TGCGCCAGCACTACCCCAGGGTTGGGCCATGGCTACACCTTC
TRBV28,once,TRBD1,TRBJ1-2,CASSLTDRAPYGYTF,TGTGCCAGCAGTTTGACGGACAGGGCCCCCTATGGCTACACCTTC
TRBV7-9,-,-,TRBJ2-7,CASSPDSLWYF,TGTGCCAGCAGCCCGGACAGTCTCTGGTACTTC
TRBV4-2,-,-,TRBJ1-2,CASSQDVTGSYGYTF,TGTGCCAGCAGCCAAGATGTCACAGGGTCCTATGGCTACACCTTC
TRBV6-2/TRBV6-3,-,TRBD2,TRBJ2-2,CASSYGTSGGRFSGELFF,TGTGCCAGCAGTTATGGGACTAGCGGGGGTCGATTCTCCGGGGAGCTGTTTTTT